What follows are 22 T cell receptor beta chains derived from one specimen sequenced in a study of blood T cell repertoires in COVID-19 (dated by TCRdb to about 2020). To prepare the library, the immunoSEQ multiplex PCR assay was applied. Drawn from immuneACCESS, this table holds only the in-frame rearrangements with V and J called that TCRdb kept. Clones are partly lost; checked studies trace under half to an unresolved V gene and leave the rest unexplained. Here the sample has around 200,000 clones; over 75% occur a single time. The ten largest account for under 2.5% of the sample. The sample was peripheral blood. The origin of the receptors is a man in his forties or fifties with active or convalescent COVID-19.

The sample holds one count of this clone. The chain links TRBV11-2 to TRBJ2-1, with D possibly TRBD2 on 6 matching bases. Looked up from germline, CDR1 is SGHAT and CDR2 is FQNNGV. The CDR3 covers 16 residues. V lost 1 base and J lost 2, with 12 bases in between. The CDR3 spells CASSLGGGTPYNEQFF. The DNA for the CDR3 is TGTGCCAGCAGCTTAGGAGGCGGGACCCCCTACAATGAGCAGTTCTTC.

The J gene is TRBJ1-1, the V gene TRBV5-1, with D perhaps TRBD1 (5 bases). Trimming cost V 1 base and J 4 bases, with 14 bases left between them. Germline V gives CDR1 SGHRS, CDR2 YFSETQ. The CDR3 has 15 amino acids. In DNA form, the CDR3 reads TGCGCCAGCAGCTTGAGGAGTCTCGGGGGCACTGAAGCTTTCTTT. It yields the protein CASSLRSLGGTEAFF.

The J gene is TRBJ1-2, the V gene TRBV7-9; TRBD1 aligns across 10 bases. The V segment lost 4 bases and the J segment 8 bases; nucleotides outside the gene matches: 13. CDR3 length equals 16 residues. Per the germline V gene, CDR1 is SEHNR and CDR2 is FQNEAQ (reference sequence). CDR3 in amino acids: CASSSHFRDRGRGYTF. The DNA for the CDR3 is TGTGCCAGCAGCTCCCATTTCCGGGACAGGGGTCGAGGCTACACCTTC. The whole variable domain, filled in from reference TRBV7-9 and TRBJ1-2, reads DTGVSQNPRHKITKRGQNVTFRCDPISEHNRLYWYRQTLGQGPEFLTYFQNEAQLEKSRLLSDRFSAERPKGSFSTLEIQRTEQGDSAMYLCASSSHFRDRGRGYTFGSGTRLTVV.

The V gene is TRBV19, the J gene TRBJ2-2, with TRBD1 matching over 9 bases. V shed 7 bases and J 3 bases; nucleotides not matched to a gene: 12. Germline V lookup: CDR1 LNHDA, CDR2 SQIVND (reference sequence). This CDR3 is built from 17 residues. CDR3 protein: CASITPGGQGDTGELFF. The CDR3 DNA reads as TGTGCCAGTATTACACCCGGGGGACAGGGCGACACCGGGGAGCTGTTTTTT.

DNA for the CDR3: TGTGCCAGCAGCCTTAGACAGAACAATTCACCCCTCCACTTT. It codes for CASSLRQNNSPLHF. The chain has TRBV3-1 (or the pseudogene TRBV3-2) and TRBJ1-6; possibly TRBD1 for D (5 bases). V lost 4 bases and J lost 7, with 11 bases in between. The V gene's germline CDR1 is LGHDT and CDR2 YNNKEL (reference sequence). The CDR3 totals 14 residues.

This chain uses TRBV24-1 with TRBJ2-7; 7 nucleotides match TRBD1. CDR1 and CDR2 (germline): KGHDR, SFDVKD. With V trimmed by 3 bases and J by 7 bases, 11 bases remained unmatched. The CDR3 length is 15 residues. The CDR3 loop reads CATSDLRDRLGEQYF. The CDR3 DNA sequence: TGTGCCACCAGTGATCTCCGGGACAGACTGGGGGAGCAGTACTTC.

The CDR3 DNA sequence: TGTGCCAGCGCTTCAGGGAACTATGGCTACACCTTC. It is translated as CASASGNYGYTF. The chain combines TRBV28 with TRBJ1-2, with D perhaps matching TRBD1 (5 bases). Germline values: CDR1 MDHEN, CDR2 SYDVKM. Trimming took off 8 bases at V and 2 bases at J, with 9 bases between the two ends. This CDR3 comprises 12 residues.

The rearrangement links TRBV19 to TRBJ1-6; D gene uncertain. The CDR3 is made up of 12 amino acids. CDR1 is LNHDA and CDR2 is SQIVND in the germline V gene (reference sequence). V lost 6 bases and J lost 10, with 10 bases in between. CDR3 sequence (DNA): TGTGCCAGTAGGGAGGGTTGGTCACCCCTCCACTTT. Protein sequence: CASREGWSPLHF. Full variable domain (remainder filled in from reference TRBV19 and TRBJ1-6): DGGITQSPKYLFRKEGQNVTLSCEQNLNHDAMYWYRQDPGQGLRLIYYSQIVNDFQKGDIAEGYSVSREKKESFPLTVTSAQKNPTAFYLCASREGWSPLHFGNGTRLTVT.

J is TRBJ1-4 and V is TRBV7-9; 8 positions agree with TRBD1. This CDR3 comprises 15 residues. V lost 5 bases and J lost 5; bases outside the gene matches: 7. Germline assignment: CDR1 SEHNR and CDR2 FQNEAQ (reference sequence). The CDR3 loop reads CASSRQGQINEKLFF. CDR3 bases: TGTGCCAGCAGCCGACAGGGGCAGATAAATGAAAAACTGTTTTTT.

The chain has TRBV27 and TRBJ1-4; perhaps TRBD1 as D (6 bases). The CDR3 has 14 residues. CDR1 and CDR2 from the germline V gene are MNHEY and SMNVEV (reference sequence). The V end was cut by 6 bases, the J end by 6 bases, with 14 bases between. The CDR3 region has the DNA TGTGCCAGCAGACCGGACAGATGGGATGAAAAACTGTTTTTT. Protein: CASRPDRWDEKLFF.

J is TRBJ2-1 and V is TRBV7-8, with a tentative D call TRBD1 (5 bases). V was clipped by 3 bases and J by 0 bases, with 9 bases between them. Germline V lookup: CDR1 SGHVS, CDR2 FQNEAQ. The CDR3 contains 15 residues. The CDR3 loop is CASSFGAYSYNEQFF. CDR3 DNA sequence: TGTGCCAGCAGCTTTGGGGCCTACTCCTACAATGAGCAGTTCTTC.

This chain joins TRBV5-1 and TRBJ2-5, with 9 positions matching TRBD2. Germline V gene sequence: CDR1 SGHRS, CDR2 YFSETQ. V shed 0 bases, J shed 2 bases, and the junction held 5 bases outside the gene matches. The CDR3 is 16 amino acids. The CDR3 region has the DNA TGCGCCAGCAGCTTGGCCATTAGCGGGGGACAAGAGACCCAGTACTTC. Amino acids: CASSLAISGGQETQYF.

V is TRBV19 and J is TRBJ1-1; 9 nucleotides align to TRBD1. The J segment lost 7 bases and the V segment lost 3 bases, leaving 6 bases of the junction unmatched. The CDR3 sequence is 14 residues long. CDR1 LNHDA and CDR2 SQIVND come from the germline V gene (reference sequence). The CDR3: CASSMGTGTVEAFF. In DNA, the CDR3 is TGTGCCAGTAGTATGGGGACAGGGACCGTTGAAGCTTTCTTT.

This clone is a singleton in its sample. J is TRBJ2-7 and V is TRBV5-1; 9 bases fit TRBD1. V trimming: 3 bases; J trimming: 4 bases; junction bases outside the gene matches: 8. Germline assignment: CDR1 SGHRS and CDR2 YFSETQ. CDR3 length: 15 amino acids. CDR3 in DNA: TGCGCCAGCAGCTGGGGACAGGGAGCGGGTTACGAGCAGTACTTC. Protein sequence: CASSWGQGAGYEQYF.

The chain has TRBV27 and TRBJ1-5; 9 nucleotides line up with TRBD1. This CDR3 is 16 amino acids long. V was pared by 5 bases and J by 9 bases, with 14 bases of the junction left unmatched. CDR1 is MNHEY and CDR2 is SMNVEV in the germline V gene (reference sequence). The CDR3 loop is CASSTISGTGRRPQHF. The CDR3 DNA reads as TGTGCCAGCAGTACAATTTCCGGGACAGGGAGGCGGCCCCAGCATTTT.

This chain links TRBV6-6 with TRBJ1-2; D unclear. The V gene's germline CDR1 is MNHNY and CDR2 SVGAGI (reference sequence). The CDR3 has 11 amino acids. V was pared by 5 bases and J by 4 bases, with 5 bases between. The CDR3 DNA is TGTGCCAGCAGTCGCGGCTATGGCTACACCTTC. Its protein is CASSRGYGYTF.

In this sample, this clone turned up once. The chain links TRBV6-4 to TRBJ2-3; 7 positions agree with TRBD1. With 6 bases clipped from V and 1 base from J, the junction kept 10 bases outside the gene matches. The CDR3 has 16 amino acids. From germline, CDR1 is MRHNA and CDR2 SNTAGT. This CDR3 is CASSDTGAGGTDTQYF. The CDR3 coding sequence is TGTGCCAGCAGCGATACAGGGGCGGGTGGCACAGATACGCAGTATTTT.

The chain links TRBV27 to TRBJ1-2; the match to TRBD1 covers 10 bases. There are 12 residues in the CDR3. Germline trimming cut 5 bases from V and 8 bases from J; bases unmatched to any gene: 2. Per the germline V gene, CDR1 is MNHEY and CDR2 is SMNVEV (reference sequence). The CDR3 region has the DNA TGTGCCAGCAGTGACAGGGGGCGAGGCTACACCTTC. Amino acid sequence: CASSDRGRGYTF.

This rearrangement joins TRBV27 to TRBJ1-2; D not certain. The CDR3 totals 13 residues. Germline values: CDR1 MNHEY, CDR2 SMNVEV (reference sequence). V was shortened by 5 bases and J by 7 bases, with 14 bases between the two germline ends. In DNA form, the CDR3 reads TGTGCCAGCAGTCCTGGGGTCGGGAGTGGCTACACCTTC. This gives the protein CASSPGVGSGYTF.

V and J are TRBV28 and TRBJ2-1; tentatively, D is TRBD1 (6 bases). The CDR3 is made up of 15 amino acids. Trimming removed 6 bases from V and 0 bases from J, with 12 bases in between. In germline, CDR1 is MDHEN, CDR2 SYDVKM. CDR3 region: CASRNTGSSYNEQFF. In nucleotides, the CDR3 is TGTGCCAGCAGAAATACAGGGAGCTCCTACAATGAGCAGTTCTTC. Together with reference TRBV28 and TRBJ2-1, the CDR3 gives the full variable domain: DVKVTQSSRYLVKRTGEKVFLECVQDMDHENMFWYRQDPGLGLRLIYFSYDVKMKEKGDIPEGYSVSREKKERFSLILESASTNQTSMYLCASRNTGSSYNEQFFGPGTRLTVL.

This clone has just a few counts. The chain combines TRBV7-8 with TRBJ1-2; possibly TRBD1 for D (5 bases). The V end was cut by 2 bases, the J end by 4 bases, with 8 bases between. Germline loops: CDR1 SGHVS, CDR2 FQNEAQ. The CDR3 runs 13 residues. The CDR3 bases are TGTGCCAGCAGCTTACGGGGGACCTATGGCTACACCTTC. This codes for CASSLRGTYGYTF. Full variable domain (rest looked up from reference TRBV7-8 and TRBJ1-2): GAGVSQSPRYKVAKRGQDVALRCDPISGHVSLFWYQQALGQGPEFLTYFQNEAQLDKSGLPSDRFFAERPEGSVSTLKIQRTQQEDSAVYLCASSLRGTYGYTFGSGTRLTVV.

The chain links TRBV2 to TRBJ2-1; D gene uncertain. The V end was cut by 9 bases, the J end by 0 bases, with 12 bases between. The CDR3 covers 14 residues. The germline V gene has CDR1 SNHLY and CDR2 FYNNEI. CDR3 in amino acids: CASPIPGSYNEQFF. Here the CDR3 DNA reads TGTGCCAGTCCCATACCGGGCTCCTACAATGAGCAGTTCTTC.